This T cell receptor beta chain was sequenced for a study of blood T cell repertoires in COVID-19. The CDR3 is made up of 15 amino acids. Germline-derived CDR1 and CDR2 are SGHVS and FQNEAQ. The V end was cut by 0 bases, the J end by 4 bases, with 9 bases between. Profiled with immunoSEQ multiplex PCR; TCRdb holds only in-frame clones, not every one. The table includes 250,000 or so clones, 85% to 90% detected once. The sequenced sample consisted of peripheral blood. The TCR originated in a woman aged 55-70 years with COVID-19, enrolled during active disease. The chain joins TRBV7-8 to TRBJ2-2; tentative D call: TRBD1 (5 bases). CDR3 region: CASSLARAGTGELFF. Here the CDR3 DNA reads TGTGCCAGCAGCTTAGCCAGGGCAGGCACCGGGGAGCTGTTTTTT.